Below are 14 T cell receptor beta chains sequenced from a single sample in a study of human T cells and chemical hapten exposure. The template was total RNA from unfractionated whole blood. The library attached unique molecular identifiers to individual cDNA molecules. Each CDR3 protein is one row after TCRdb ran MiXCR on the reads. The sample has around 120,000 distinct CDR3 sequences, roughly 8.5% seen once. Sequencing used whole blood. These TCRs come from a human donor in good health. Some clones in this sample may be carry-over from other donors' samples.

DNA of the CDR3: TGCGCCAGCAGCGACCGTTTGGGCCTGTCGACAGATACGCAGTATTTT. Its protein product is CASSDRLGLSTDTQYF. The chain is built from TRBV4-3 and TRBJ2-3; D call uncertain. The CDR3 runs 16 residues. CDR1 is LGHNA and CDR2 is YSLEER in the germline V gene. V shed 5 bases and J shed 3 bases, with 18 bases lying between them.

Points on this clonotype: A single base separates this from a much larger clone, so it may be a read error. The V gene is TRBV10-3, the J gene TRBJ2-7; TRBD2 is a possible D gene (7 bases). The CDR3 sequence is 14 residues long. With 6 bases removed from V and 5 bases from J, the gap between germline ends came to 17 bases. Germline CDR1 ENHRY, CDR2 SYGVKD. DNA of the CDR3: TGTGCCATCAGGGATGACAAGGGGGGGGACGAGCAGTACTTC. Amino acids: CAIRDDKGGDEQYF.

This clonotype occurred many times. This chain joins TRBV20-1 and TRBJ2-6; D possibly matches TRBD1 or TRBD2 (5 bases each). Germline V gene sequence: CDR1 DFQATT, CDR2 SNEGSKA (reference sequence). CDR3 length equals 16 residues. V lost 6 bases and J lost 1, with 16 bases in between. CDR3 sequence: CSASPGRLSGANVLTF. CDR3 nucleotides: TGCAGTGCAAGCCCGGGACGGCTATCTGGGGCCAACGTCCTGACTTTC.

The chain recombines TRBV5-1 with TRBJ2-1, with a possible D match to TRBD2 (5 bases). Germline V CDR1 and CDR2: SGHRS, YFSETQ. Between the trimmed V and J ends, which lost 5 bases and 8 bases, there was a span of 14 bases. The CDR3 is made up of 13 amino acids. Here the CDR3 reads CASSTRLLDEQFF. CDR3 sequence (DNA): TGCGCCAGCAGTACTAGGCTTCTGGATGAGCAGTTCTTC.

This clonotype occurred a few times. This sequence joins TRBV27 and TRBJ2-1, with D unresolved. Germline V CDR1 and CDR2: MNHEY, SMNVEV (reference sequence). There are 16 residues in the CDR3. V lost 4 bases and J 5 bases, leaving 18 bases between the germline ends. The CDR3 DNA follows: TGTGCCAGCAGTTGGGCCAGGACCCTCCAACACAATGAGCAGTTCTTC. Protein: CASSWARTLQHNEQFF.

This clonotype was observed a handful of times. J is TRBJ2-7 and V is TRBV5-1; D perhaps matches TRBD2 (6 bases). The CDR3 consists of 17 residues. V shed 4 bases and J shed 6 bases, with 26 bases lying between them. Germline CDR1 is SGHRS and CDR2 is YFSETQ. The CDR3 here is CASSPRWGGTDKLEQYF. CDR3 sequence (DNA): TGCGCCAGCAGCCCTCGGTGGGGCGGGACGGATAAACTCGAGCAGTACTTC.

A few counts support this clonotype. V gene TRBV20-1 combines with J gene TRBJ2-5; no clear D. CDR1 and CDR2 from the germline V gene are DFQATT and SNEGSKA (reference sequence). This CDR3 comprises 18 residues. V shed 3 bases and J shed 2 bases, with 25 bases lying between them. The CDR3 nucleotides read TGCAGTGCTAGTCTCCTAGAAGGTATTTTGGGCCCTCAAGAGACCCAGTACTTC. Residues: CSASLLEGILGPQETQYF.

This clonotype was picked up a small number of times. This chain joins TRBV6-2 or TRBV6-3 and TRBJ2-1; D is ambiguous. Germline values: CDR1 MNHEY, CDR2 SVGEGT. V was shortened by 5 bases and J by 8 bases, with 10 bases between the two germline ends. The CDR3 has 12 amino acids. CDR3 protein: CASSDPWDEQFF. DNA of the CDR3: TGTGCCAGCAGTGACCCCTGGGATGAGCAGTTCTTC.

The chain links TRBV14 to TRBJ2-7; the D gene is possibly TRBD2 (5 bases). CDR3 length: 14 amino acids. Germline loops: CDR1 SGHDN, CDR2 FVKESK. Trimming cost V 1 base and J 2 bases, with 9 bases left between them. CDR3 DNA sequence: TGTGCCAGCAGCCAAGTAAGCGGACCCTACGAGCAGTACTTC. Translated: CASSQVSGPYEQYF.

The rearrangement links TRBV9 to TRBJ2-3; perhaps TRBD2 as D (6 bases). The CDR3 is 19 residues long. Per the germline V gene, CDR1 is SGDLS and CDR2 is YYNGEE. Trimming pared 0 bases from V and 0 bases from J, leaving 20 bases between. Here the CDR3 reads CASSVATVTSRSSTDTQYF. DNA for the CDR3: TGTGCCAGCAGCGTAGCTACGGTTACTAGCCGTTCTAGCACAGATACGCAGTATTTT.

The chain recombines TRBV2 with TRBJ1-1, with D hard to call. CDR3 length equals 11 residues. The V gene's germline CDR1 is SNHLY and CDR2 FYNNEI. Deletions cut 4 bases from V and 9 bases from J, with 9 bases between. For the CDR3, the DNA is TGTGCCAGCAGTGGAGGGCCCAAAGCTTTCTTT. Protein: CASSGGPKAFF.

The V and J genes are TRBV27 and TRBJ2-1; D is possibly TRBD1 (5 bases). V gave up 1 base and J gave up 10 bases, with 11 bases separating them. The CDR3 has 13 residues. Germline lookup yields CDR1 MNHEY and CDR2 SMNVEV (reference sequence). CDR3 region: CASSLFLGREQFF. CDR3 bases: TGTGCCAGCAGTTTATTTCTGGGGCGAGAGCAGTTCTTC.

This clonotype was found a few times. The chain has TRBV19 and TRBJ2-7, with TRBD1 matching 9 bases. The V gene's germline CDR1 is LNHDA and CDR2 SQIVND (reference sequence). The CDR3 has 14 amino acids. Trimming at V came to 3 bases and at J to 2 bases, leaving 2 bases not matched to a gene. CDR3 amino acids: CASSIRQGAYEQYF. The CDR3 region has the DNA TGTGCCAGTAGTATCAGACAGGGGGCCTACGAGCAGTACTTC.

The V and J genes are TRBV7-9 and TRBJ2-6; D is undetermined. The CDR3 is 15 residues long. Germline V gene data show CDR1 as SEHNR and CDR2 as FQNEAQ (reference sequence). V dropped 4 bases and J dropped 5 bases, with 12 bases sitting between them. CDR3 sequence reads: CASSSDVARANVLTF. The CDR3 DNA reads TGTGCCAGCAGCTCGGACGTGGCCCGGGCCAACGTCCTGACTTTC.